These 18 T cell receptor beta chains were all obtained from the same sample, sequenced in a study of breast tumors, draining lymph nodes, adjacent tissues. Breast cancer patients provided tissue from their axillary draining lymph nodes. A single record per CDR3 protein comes from TCRdb applying MiXCR to the multiplex PCR reads. The table has over 150,000 distinct CDR3 sequences, about 33% seen once. Input material: axillary lymph node tissue. Receptor source: a female donor with breast cancer. Some clones in this sample may be carry-over from other donors' samples.

This clonotype was counted ten times or more. The CDR3 protein is CASSLGGGTSYEQYF. For the CDR3, the DNA is TGTGCCAGCAGCTTAGGGGGCGGAACCTCCTACGAGCAGTACTTC. This chain links TRBV7-2 with TRBJ2-7, with D perhaps matching TRBD1 (5 bases). V lost 1 base and J lost 0, with 10 bases in between. Germline-derived CDR1 and CDR2 are SGHTA and FQGNSA. The CDR3 is 15 amino acids. Complete variable domain (other parts from reference TRBV7-2 and TRBJ2-7): GAGVSQSPSNKVTEKGKDVELRCDPISGHTALYWYRQSLGQGLEFLIYFQGNSAPDKSGLPSDRFSAERTGGSVSTLTIQRTQQEDSAVYLCASSLGGGTSYEQYFGPGTRLTVT.

Many counts were recorded for this clonotype. This chain uses TRBV19 with TRBJ2-1; possible D gene TRBD1, 7 bases. Germline-derived CDR1 and CDR2 are LNHDA and SQIVND (reference sequence). V was trimmed by 4 bases and J by 7 bases, leaving 23 bases between them. This CDR3 contains 17 residues. The CDR3 reads CASSKGGSRGAKNEQFF. CDR3 nucleotide sequence: TGTGCCAGTAGTAAAGGAGGGAGCAGGGGGGCTAAGAATGAGCAGTTCTTC.

In the case of this clonotype: The CDR3 does not close with the conserved phenylalanine or tryptophan, likely indicating a read error. It is unclear where the CDR3 begins or ends on the DNA, so no DNA is shown, and the CDR3 is as TCRdb lists it. V is TRBV12-3 or TRBV12-4 and J is TRBJ2-6; whether TRBD1, the table's D call, matches the DNA was not checked. Inclusive of both ends, the CDR3 amounts to 8 amino acids. The CDR3 protein is CASRRGQG.

Ten or more counts support this clonotype. This CDR3 is CASSAGLGNSPLHF. As DNA, the CDR3 is TGTGCCAGTAGTGCCGGACTGGGGAATTCACCCCTCCACTTT. The rearrangement uses TRBV19 and TRBJ1-6; D remains ambiguous. Germline V gene sequence: CDR1 LNHDA, CDR2 SQIVND (reference sequence). Trimming removed 5 bases from V and 7 bases from J, with 12 bases in between. The CDR3 totals 14 residues.

The chain combines TRBV5-1 with TRBJ1-5; unclear D gene. The CDR3 is 13 amino acids. Trimming removed 4 bases at V and 8 bases at J, with 13 bases between. Germline lookup yields CDR1 SGHRS and CDR2 YFSETQ. CDR3 sequence reads: CASSRVSNEPQHF. CDR3 nucleotides: TGCGCCAGCAGCAGAGTTTCTAATGAGCCCCAGCATTTT.

This clonotype was seen at least ten times. V usage is TRBV12-3 or TRBV12-4 and J usage is TRBJ1-2; 7 bases are a match to TRBD1. V shed 1 base and J 7 bases; nucleotides not matched to a gene: 3. The CDR3 runs 13 residues. CDR3 sequence reads: CASSLVRQGGYTF. The DNA of the CDR3 is TGTGCCAGCAGTTTAGTGAGACAGGGTGGCTACACCTTC.

This clonotype appeared many times. V gene TRBV5-4 combines with J gene TRBJ2-7; TRBD2 agrees at 10 bases. The CDR3 contains 16 residues. The V segment lost 0 bases and the J segment 2 bases; nucleotides outside the gene matches: 5. Germline V CDR1 and CDR2: SGHNT, YYREEE (reference sequence). This chain's CDR3 is CASSLDSSGSPYEQYF. The CDR3 DNA sequence: TGTGCCAGCAGCTTGGATTCTAGCGGGAGCCCCTACGAGCAGTACTTC.

V and J are TRBV7-9 and TRBJ2-3; the match to TRBD1 covers 10 bases. Germline values: CDR1 SEHNR, CDR2 FQNEAQ (reference sequence). CDR3 length equals 16 residues. Unmatched junction bases numbered 15, after V lost 4 bases and J lost 11 bases. CDR3 in amino acids: CASSSTTGGSYNEQYF. CDR3 DNA: TGTGCCAGCAGCTCGACGACAGGGGGCTCCTACAATGAGCAGTATTTT.

In this sample, this clonotype turned up many times. The rearrangement uses TRBV14 and TRBJ2-3; D remains unclear. The CDR3 length is 16 residues. The germline V gene encodes CDR1 SGHDN and CDR2 FVKESK. Trimming left V 0 bases short and J 1 base short, with 11 bases between. This CDR3 reads CASSQDLVPGTDTQYF. Written as DNA, the CDR3 is TGTGCCAGCAGCCAAGATCTAGTACCGGGCACAGATACGCAGTATTTT.

Concerning this clonotype itself: This may be a read error, as it is one base from a much larger clone. CDR3 coding DNA: TGTGCCAGCAGCTTACAAGCGGGAGGGGGAGAGACCCAGTACTTC. It encodes CASSLQAGGGETQYF. The rearrangement uses TRBV13 and TRBJ2-5; 10 positions match TRBD2. The junction had 4 bases not matched to a gene; V was cut back by 2 bases and J by 4 bases. This CDR3 has 15 amino acids. The germline gives CDR1 PRHDT, CDR2 FYEKMQ (reference sequence).

There are many counts of this clonotype. This chain joins TRBV20-1 and TRBJ2-7; 8 nucleotides line up with TRBD2. The CDR3 extends over 16 amino acids. Germline assignment: CDR1 DFQATT and CDR2 SNEGSKA (reference sequence). Losses at the gene ends were 6 bases for V and 5 bases for J; bases not matched to a gene: 18. The CDR3 sequence is CSASKRSGLATDEQYF. The CDR3 nucleotides are TGCAGTGCAAGTAAGAGAAGTGGACTAGCAACGGACGAGCAGTACTTC.

Remarks on this clonotype: A read error may explain this, as a much larger clone is one base away. The chain combines TRBV10-3 with TRBJ2-2, with a tentative D call TRBD2 (5 bases). Germline V gene lookup returns CDR1 ENHRY and CDR2 SYGVKD. V gave up 11 bases and J gave up 0 bases, with 22 bases separating them. There are 17 residues in the CDR3. The CDR3 DNA reads TGTGCCTGCAGTCTCCAAGTGGACTCAGCGAACACCGGGGAGCTGTTTTTT. It yields the protein CACSLQVDSANTGELFF.

This clonotype was seen many times. The J gene is TRBJ2-1, the V gene TRBV30, with 7 bases that match TRBD1. This CDR3 comprises 12 residues. In germline, CDR1 is GTSNPN, CDR2 SVGIG (reference sequence). V gave up 2 bases and J gave up 15 bases; unmatched junction bases: 10. The CDR3 DNA follows: TGTGCCTGGAGTCCAGGGGACAGCGGAAGGTTCTTC. Protein sequence: CAWSPGDSGRFF.

This clonotype has a count of ten or more. The rearrangement links TRBV13 to TRBJ1-2; 8 bases map to TRBD1. There are 13 residues in the CDR3. Trimming at V came to 3 bases and at J to 4 bases, leaving 1 base not matched to a gene. CDR1 PRHDT and CDR2 FYEKMQ come from the germline V gene (reference sequence). The CDR3 reads CASSFTGGYGYTF. Here the CDR3 DNA reads TGTGCCAGCAGCTTCACAGGGGGCTATGGCTACACCTTC.

Comment on this clonotype: A junction end diverges from the germline sequence, so it may reflect a read error. The chain employs TRBV9 and TRBJ2-1; D is ambiguous. Germline V gene sequence: CDR1 SGDLS, CDR2 YYNGEE. This CDR3 region has 12 residues. CDR3 bases: TGTGCCAGCAGCGTGGGTAACAATGAGCAGCTCTTC. Protein: CASSVGNNEQLF. Complete variable domain (other parts from reference TRBV9 and TRBJ2-1): DSGVTQTPKHLITATGQRVTLRCSPRSGDLSVYWYQQSLDQGLQFLIQYYNGEERAKGNILERFSAQQFPDLHSELNLSSLELGDSALYFCASSVGNNEQLFGPGTRLTVL.

With regard to this clonotype: This may stem from a read error, because a much larger clone lies one nucleotide away. This rearrangement joins TRBV13 to TRBJ2-1, with TRBD2 identical over 11 bases. The trim removed 4 bases at V and 6 bases at J, leaving 17 bases unmatched. This CDR3 is built from 19 residues. CDR1 and CDR2 (germline): PRHDT, FYEKMQ (reference sequence). CDR3 in amino acids: CASSSRLAGLPVGANEQFF. The CDR3 DNA follows: TGTGCCAGCAGCTCGCGACTAGCGGGGCTCCCCGTTGGGGCCAATGAGCAGTTCTTC.

This clonotype turned up a few times. The conserved final phenylalanine or tryptophan is absent from the CDR3, which likely points to a read error. The gene calls are TRBV6-1 and TRBJ1-5, with 7 bases fitting TRBD1. The V gene's germline CDR1 is MNHNS and CDR2 SASEGT. J gave up 5 bases and V 7 bases, and 8 bases lay outside the gene matches. The CDR3 is 14 residues long. This CDR3 reads CASIKLRGDQPQHS. The CDR3 DNA follows: TGTGCCAGCATTAAACTCAGGGGGGATCAGCCCCAGCATTCT.

There are many counts of this clonotype. V and J are TRBV9 and TRBJ2-1, with 14 bases lining up with TRBD2. Trimming took 0 bases from V and 8 from J; bases not matched to a gene: 1. Per germline, CDR1 SGDLS and CDR2 YYNGEE. The CDR3 runs to 15 residues. CDR3 amino acids: CASSVGGLAGDEQFF. CDR3 DNA: TGTGCCAGCAGCGTAGGGGGACTAGCGGGAGATGAGCAGTTCTTC.